This TCR beta chain was sequenced in a study of early T cells in non-severe SARS-CoV-2 infection. Study-level background: Sequenced material consisted of bulk RNA (from unsorted whole blood), and chains were unpaired.

Germline CDR1 MNHEY, CDR2 SVGEGT. V lost 6 bases and J 7 bases, leaving 13 bases between the germline ends. This CDR3 region has 13 residues. This clonotype occurred a few times. Individual cDNA molecules each received unique molecular identifiers attached to them. From the 5' RACE reads, TCRdb called clonotypes with MiXCR, one entry per CDR3 protein. Seen here are roughly 30,000 distinct CDR3 sequences, around 5.8% observed once, and the top ten hold approximately 35%. The receptor comes from an adult who was a healthcare worker with PCR-confirmed SARS-CoV-2 infection or an uninfected control (not recorded which). The rearrangement links TRBV6-2 or TRBV6-3 to TRBJ1-5; D remains ambiguous. This material consisted of whole blood, taken at baseline. CDR3 DNA sequence: TGTGCCAGCAGCAGTAGGACCTCCCAGCCCCAGCATTTT. Protein sequence: CASSSRTSQPQHF.